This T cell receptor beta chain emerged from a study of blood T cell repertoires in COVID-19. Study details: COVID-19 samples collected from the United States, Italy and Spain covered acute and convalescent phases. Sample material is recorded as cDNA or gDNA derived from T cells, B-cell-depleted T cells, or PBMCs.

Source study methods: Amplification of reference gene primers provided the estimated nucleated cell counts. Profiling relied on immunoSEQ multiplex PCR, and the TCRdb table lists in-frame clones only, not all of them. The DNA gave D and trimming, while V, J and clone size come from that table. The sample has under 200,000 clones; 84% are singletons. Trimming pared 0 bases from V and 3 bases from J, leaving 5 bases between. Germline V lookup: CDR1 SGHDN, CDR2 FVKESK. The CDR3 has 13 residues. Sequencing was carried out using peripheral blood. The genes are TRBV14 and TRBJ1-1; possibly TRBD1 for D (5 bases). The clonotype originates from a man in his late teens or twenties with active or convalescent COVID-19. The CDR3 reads CASSQEQDTEAFF. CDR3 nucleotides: TGTGCCAGCAGCCAAGAACAGGACACTGAAGCTTTCTTT. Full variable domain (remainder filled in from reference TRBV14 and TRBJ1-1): EAGVTQFPSHSVIEKGQTVTLRCDPISGHDNLYWYRRVMGKEIKFLLHFVKESKQDESGMPNNRFLAERTGGTYSTLKVQPAELEDSGVYFCASSQEQDTEAFFGQGTRLTVV.